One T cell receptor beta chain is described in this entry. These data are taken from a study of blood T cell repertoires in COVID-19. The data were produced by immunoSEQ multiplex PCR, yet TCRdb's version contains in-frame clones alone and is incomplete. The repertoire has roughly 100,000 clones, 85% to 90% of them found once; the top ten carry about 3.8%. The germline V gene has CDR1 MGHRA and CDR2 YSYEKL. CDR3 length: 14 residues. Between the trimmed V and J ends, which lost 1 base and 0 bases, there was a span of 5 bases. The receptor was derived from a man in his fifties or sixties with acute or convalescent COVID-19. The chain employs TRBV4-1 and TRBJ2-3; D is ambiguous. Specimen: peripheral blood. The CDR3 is CASSQVTSTDTQYF. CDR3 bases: TGCGCCAGCAGCCAAGTAACTAGCACAGATACGCAGTATTTT.